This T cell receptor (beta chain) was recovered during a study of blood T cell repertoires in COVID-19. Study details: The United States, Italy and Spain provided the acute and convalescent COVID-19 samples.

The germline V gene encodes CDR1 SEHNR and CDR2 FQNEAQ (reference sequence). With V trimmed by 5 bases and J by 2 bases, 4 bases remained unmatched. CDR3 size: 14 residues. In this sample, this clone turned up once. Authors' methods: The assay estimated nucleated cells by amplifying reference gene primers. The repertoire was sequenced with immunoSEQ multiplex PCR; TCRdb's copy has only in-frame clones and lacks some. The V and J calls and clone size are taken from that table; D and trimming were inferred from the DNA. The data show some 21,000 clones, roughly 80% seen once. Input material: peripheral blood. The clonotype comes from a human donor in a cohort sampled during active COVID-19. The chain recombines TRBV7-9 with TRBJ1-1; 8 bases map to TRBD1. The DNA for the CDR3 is TGTGCCAGCAGCCTCGGGACAGGTAACACTGAAGCTTTCTTT. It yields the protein CASSLGTGNTEAFF. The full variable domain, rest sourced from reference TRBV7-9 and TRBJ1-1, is DTGVSQNPRHKITKRGQNVTFRCDPISEHNRLYWYRQTLGQGPEFLTYFQNEAQLEKSRLLSDRFSAERPKGSFSTLEIQRTEQGDSAMYLCASSLGTGNTEAFFGQGTRLTVV.